The following is a TCR beta chain sequence with its context. Assay used: immunoSEQ multiplex PCR; TCRdb lists only in-frame clones, some missing. The table lists some 350,000 clones, around 90% of them singletons. In germline, CDR1 is MDHEN, CDR2 SYDVKM. The J segment lost 2 bases and the V segment lost 5 bases, leaving 4 bases of the junction unmatched. The CDR3 is 14 amino acids. The sample originates from a study of blood T cell repertoires in COVID-19. In the study overall: In each case, the material was cDNA or gDNA derived from T cells, B-cell-depleted T cells, or PBMCs.

The rearrangement uses TRBV28 and TRBJ2-3; TRBD1 matches 7 bases. This receptor was identified in a woman aged 25 to 39 with COVID-19, enrolled during active disease. Sequenced: peripheral blood. The CDR3 DNA follows: TGTGCCAGCAGTACCACAGGGGACACAGATACGCAGTATTTT. The encoded protein is CASSTTGDTDTQYF.